The 16 T cell receptor beta chains below come from one sample, sequenced in a study of blood T cell repertoires in COVID-19. TCRdb's copy holds only in-frame clones and misses some; the assay was immunoSEQ multiplex PCR. The top ten hold roughly 4% of the sample, which has roughly 330,000 clones, around 89% seen once. The specimen was peripheral blood. The receptors derive from a woman aged 50 to 60 with active or convalescent COVID-19.

This clone was seen once. This rearrangement joins TRBV6-5 to TRBJ2-3, with D possibly matching TRBD2 (6 bases). The CDR3 extends over 14 amino acids. The germline V gene has CDR1 MNHEY and CDR2 SVGAGI. Trimming removed 5 bases at V and 6 bases at J, with 15 bases between. The CDR3 region is CASSNRDFSDTQYF. CDR3 DNA sequence: TGTGCCAGCAGTAATCGGGACTTTTCCGATACGCAGTATTTT.

J is TRBJ2-7 and V is TRBV5-1; no clear D. The CDR3 contains 14 residues. Trimming stripped 0 bases from V and 5 bases from J, with 12 bases between. The germline V gene has CDR1 SGHRS and CDR2 YFSETQ. The CDR3 DNA sequence: TGCGCCAGCAGCTTGGCCGAGATGACAAACGAGCAGTACTTC. The encoded protein is CASSLAEMTNEQYF.

The genes are TRBV7-2 and TRBJ2-4; 7 bases are shared with TRBD1. CDR1 is SGHTA, CDR2 FQGNSA, per germline. V shed 2 bases, J shed 0 bases, and the junction held 13 bases outside the gene matches. The CDR3 runs 19 residues. The CDR3 protein is CASSLSLGTAKIAKNIQYF. The CDR3 DNA follows: TGTGCCAGCAGCTTATCTCTGGGGACAGCGAAGATAGCCAAAAACATTCAGTACTTC.

This clone was seen a few times. Other DNA sequences within the sample encode an identical CDR3. The chain couples TRBV12-3 or TRBV12-4 to TRBJ1-1, with D possibly being TRBD1 (5 bases). The CDR3 sequence is 13 residues long. Trimming stripped 2 bases from V and 5 bases from J, with 9 bases between. The CDR3 sequence: CASSLSGGTEAFF. The CDR3 region has the DNA TGTGCCAGCAGTTTATCGGGGGGAACTGAAGCTTTCTTT.

This chain joins TRBV9 and TRBJ1-5; D might be TRBD1 (5 bases). This CDR3 region has 15 residues. The germline gives CDR1 SGDLS, CDR2 YYNGEE. Trimming removed 4 bases at V and 2 bases at J, with 13 bases between. In DNA, the CDR3 is TGTGCCAGCAGCTCAGGCCCGGGGGGCAATCAGCCCCAGCATTTT. Its translation: CASSSGPGGNQPQHF.

The rearrangement joins TRBV11-2 to TRBJ1-1; 10 bases agree with TRBD1. The CDR3 sequence is 13 residues long. V trimming: 6 bases; J trimming: 7 bases; junction bases outside the gene matches: 5. The germline V gene has CDR1 SGHAT and CDR2 FQNNGV. CDR3 amino acids: CASRTGGFIEAFF. The CDR3 DNA sequence: TGTGCCAGCAGGACAGGGGGCTTCATTGAAGCTTTCTTT. The complete variable domain, with remaining parts taken from reference TRBV11-2 and TRBJ1-1, reads EAGVAQSPRYKIIEKRQSVAFWCNPISGHATLYWYQQILGQGPKLLIQFQNNGVVDDSQLPKDRFSAERLKGVDSTLKIQPAKLEDSAVYLCASRTGGFIEAFFGQGTRLTVV.

The chain employs TRBV5-1 and TRBJ2-3; 9 positions agree with TRBD2. The J segment lost 2 bases and the V segment lost 0 bases, leaving 4 bases of the junction unmatched. There are 16 residues in the CDR3. Looked up from germline, CDR1 is SGHRS and CDR2 is YFSETQ. The CDR3, as DNA: TGCGCCAGCAGCTTGGTGGCTAGCGGGGACACAGATACGCAGTATTTT. Amino acid sequence: CASSLVASGDTDTQYF.

The chain couples TRBV4-1 to TRBJ1-1, with 9 bases identical to TRBD1. V shed 1 base, J shed 0 bases, and the junction held 0 bases outside the gene matches. The V gene's germline CDR1 is MGHRA and CDR2 YSYEKL. This CDR3 has 15 residues. The CDR3, as DNA: TGCGCCAGCAGCCAAGGGACAGGGGTGAACACTGAAGCTTTCTTT. It is translated as CASSQGTGVNTEAFF.

As concerns this clone: Other nucleotide sequences from this sample produce the same CDR3. J is TRBJ1-1 and V is TRBV20-1, with a possible D match to TRBD1 (5 bases). The CDR3 is 11 amino acids. Trimming cost V 6 bases and J 2 bases, with 7 bases left between them. From germline, CDR1 is DFQATT and CDR2 SNEGSKA (reference sequence). The DNA of the CDR3 is TGCAGTGCGCAGGGTAACACTGAAGCTTTCTTT. It codes for CSAQGNTEAFF.

The chain employs TRBV9 and TRBJ1-1; 8 bases are a match to TRBD1. The V gene end was trimmed by 2 bases and the J gene end by 0 bases; junction bases not matched to a gene: 3. This CDR3 contains 15 residues. The V gene's germline CDR1 is SGDLS and CDR2 YYNGEE. This CDR3 is CASSVRTGMNTEAFF. Written as DNA, the CDR3 is TGTGCCAGCAGCGTCCGGACAGGGATGAACACTGAAGCTTTCTTT.

The rearrangement uses TRBV7-2 and TRBJ1-1; perhaps TRBD1 as D (5 bases). The length of the CDR3 is 15 residues. Trimming left V 1 base short and J 1 base short, with 10 bases between. Germline V lookup: CDR1 SGHTA, CDR2 FQGNSA. The CDR3 spells CASSLGSGPNTEAFF. CDR3 DNA sequence: TGTGCCAGCAGCTTAGGATCAGGGCCGAACACTGAAGCTTTCTTT.

This rearrangement joins TRBV4-3 to TRBJ2-2, with D possibly being TRBD2 (7 bases). The V and J ends lost 3 bases and 3 bases respectively, with 14 bases between them. This CDR3 spans 16 amino acids. Germline V gene data show CDR1 as LGHNA and CDR2 as YSLEER. The chain's CDR3 is CASSQDGGRDTGELFF. Here the CDR3 DNA reads TGCGCCAGCAGCCAGGACGGGGGGCGCGACACCGGGGAGCTGTTTTTT.

V usage is TRBV6-2 or TRBV6-3 and J usage is TRBJ2-7, with D possibly TRBD1 on 5 matching bases. Germline V CDR1 and CDR2: MNHEY, SVGEGT. V lost 4 bases and J lost 2, with 12 bases in between. The CDR3 has 14 amino acids. The CDR3 coding sequence is TGTGCCAGCAGTTTAGGCAGGGCGGCCTACGAGCAGTACTTC. Its translation is CASSLGRAAYEQYF.

The rearrangement links TRBV11-2 to TRBJ2-4; possibly TRBD1 for D (5 bases). The CDR3 has 13 amino acids. Germline values: CDR1 SGHAT, CDR2 FQNNGV. V gave up 2 bases and J gave up 9 bases, with 11 bases separating them. The CDR3 region is CASSLRGMGIQYF. Here the CDR3 DNA reads TGTGCCAGCAGCTTAAGGGGAATGGGCATTCAGTACTTC.

V is TRBV4-3 and J is TRBJ1-1; 8 bases align to TRBD1. This CDR3 spans 16 amino acids. The J segment lost 1 base and the V segment lost 1 base, leaving 5 bases of the junction unmatched. CDR1 and CDR2 (germline): LGHNA, YSLEER. Written as DNA, the CDR3 is TGCGCCAGCAGCCAAGGGGTAGACAGGGGGAACACTGAAGCTTTCTTT. It is translated as CASSQGVDRGNTEAFF.

The chain is built from TRBV7-2 and TRBJ2-7, with D possibly being TRBD2 (6 bases). This CDR3 is built from 15 residues. V lost 4 bases, J lost 1 base, and 14 bases lay in between. Germline lookup yields CDR1 SGHTA and CDR2 FQGNSA. CDR3 protein: CASSYKEAGSYEQYF. In nucleotides, the CDR3 is TGTGCCAGCAGCTACAAAGAGGCGGGATCCTACGAGCAGTACTTC.